A selection of T cell receptor beta chains follows, all from one sample in a study of T cells in Graves' hyperthyroidism and ophthalmopathy. TCRdb redid the calling of the multiplex PCR reads with MiXCR, one entry per CDR3 protein. Among under 700,000 distinct CDR3 sequences listed, 46% were seen once. The material sequenced was peripheral blood or thyroid tissue (not recorded which). The receptors originated from a woman aged 18 to 35 with Graves' hyperthyroidism. Both conserved end residues are part of each CDR3. D genes are given only for firm matches. Rows give clone size only sometimes, using once, few, many, or a class for an expanded clone.

CDR3nt	CDR3aa	v_gene	d_gene	j_gene	abundance
TGTGCCAGCAGCCGCAAACTAACCGGAAACACCATATATTTT	CASSRKLTGNTIYF	TRBV24-1	-	TRBJ1-3	-
TGTGCCAGCAGAACTACCGGGACGGCGGCTTACGAGCAGTACTTC	CASRTTGTAAYEQYF	TRBV2	-	TRBJ2-7	many
TGTGCCAGCAATTACTCACAGGGGAAGCCCTACGAGCAGTACTTC	CASNYSQGKPYEQYF	TRBV6-5	TRBD1	TRBJ2-7	-
TGCAGTGCTAGAGATCCCCTGACTTTC	CSARDPLTF	TRBV20-1	-	TRBJ2-6	-
TGTGCCAGCAGCTTAATAGGCGGGGAGCTGTTTTTT	CASSLIGGELFF	TRBV5-4	-	TRBJ2-2	few
TGTGCCAGCAGTCCCGGTCCGCGGGAGCAGTACTTC	CASSPGPREQYF	TRBV6-5	-	TRBJ2-7	-
TGTGCCACCAGTATTAGACCAGATACGCAGTATTTT	CATSIRPDTQYF	TRBV15	-	TRBJ2-3	many
TGTGCCAGCAGTTACTCAGCTGGGCAGTATGAAAAACTGTTTTTT	CASSYSAGQYEKLFF	TRBV6-5	-	TRBJ1-4	-
TGCAGTGCCTCACCCTATAGCGGGTACCAAGAGACCCAGTACTTC	CSASPYSGYQETQYF	TRBV20-1	TRBD2	TRBJ2-5	-
TGTGCCAGCAGCCAAGCAGGACACTTGCGCGAGCAGTACTTC	CASSQAGHLREQYF	TRBV7-6	-	TRBJ2-7	-
TGTGCCAGCGGGGGACAGGGGGAGACCCAGTACTTC	CASGGQGETQYF	TRBV2	TRBD1	TRBJ2-5	-
TGTGCCACCAGCGGAAGACGGGAGAACACTGAAGCTTTCTTT	CATSGRRENTEAFF	TRBV15	-	TRBJ1-1	-
TGTGCCATCAAGAGAAATGGGACCGTGAGGAACTACGAGCAGTACTTC	CAIKRNGTVRNYEQYF	TRBV10-3	-	TRBJ2-7	-
TGTGCCAGCAGCCAAGGAGGGGATCAGCCCCAGCATTTT	CASSQGGDQPQHF	TRBV14	-	TRBJ1-5	many
TGTGCCAGCAGCTTAATCCTTACCTCCGGGACAGGGGGCCAAGCTTTCTTT	CASSLILTSGTGGQAFF	TRBV11-3	TRBD1	TRBJ1-1	-
TGCAGTGCTAGAGAATCTTTTGGGGAAAAACTGTTTTTT	CSARESFGEKLFF	TRBV20-1	-	TRBJ1-4	few
TGTGCCAGCAGCCAAGAAAGGATCTACGAGCAGTACTTC	CASSQERIYEQYF	TRBV4-2	-	TRBJ2-7	-
TGTGCCAGCAGTGAACCGGGCCCGAACACCGGGGAGCTGTTTTTT	CASSEPGPNTGELFF	TRBV14	-	TRBJ2-2	-
TGTGCCAGCAGCCCACTAACGGGGTTCGGTCAGCCCCAGCATTTT	CASSPLTGFGQPQHF	TRBV7-2	-	TRBJ1-5	few
TGCAGTGCTGGACTAGCGGGGCCCTACGAGCAGTACTTC	CSAGLAGPYEQYF	TRBV20-1	TRBD2	TRBJ2-7	few
TGTGCCACCAGTGATCCAATACAAAGCAGGGGGTCCGGGGAGCAGTACTTC	CATSDPIQSRGSGEQYF	TRBV24-1	TRBD1	TRBJ2-7	-
TGTGCCAGCAGCTCCGGTGTGAGCCGAGAGACCCAGTACTTC	CASSSGVSRETQYF	TRBV7-2	-	TRBJ2-5	few
TGTGCCAGCAGCCAAGAGGCAGGGGCCGGGGAGCTGCTTTTT	CASSQEAGAGELLF	TRBV4-2	-	TRBJ2-2	-
TGCAGTGCGATGGTCTGGGACAGGGGGGACTATGGCTACACCTTC	CSAMVWDRGDYGYTF	TRBV20-1	TRBD1	TRBJ1-2	-
TGTGCCAGCAGCTTAGTCCGCGGGTCCACTGGGGCCAACGTCCTGACTTTC	CASSLVRGSTGANVLTF	TRBV7-9	-	TRBJ2-6	few
TGCAGCACGTCGAGCGGGGGGCGGAGTGGCTACACCTTC	CSTSSGGRSGYTF	TRBV29-1	-	TRBJ1-2	-
TGTGCCAGCAGCGGACGGACTAGCGGGAGAAACTCCTACGAGCAGTACTTC	CASSGRTSGRNSYEQYF	TRBV10-3	TRBD2	TRBJ2-7	few
TGCAGCGTTGAAGGACGTTCCGCTGAAGCTTTCTTT	CSVEGRSAEAFF	TRBV29-1	-	TRBJ1-1	many
TGCAGTGCTACCATCTCTCCGGGAACTAATGAAAAACTGTTTTTT	CSATISPGTNEKLFF	TRBV20-1	-	TRBJ1-4	-
TGTGCCAGTAGCAGGAGGCTGGGCGCCCAGCATTTT	CASSRRLGAQHF	TRBV19	-	TRBJ1-5	many
TGTGCCAGCGGTAGGGCGGCAACTAATGAAAAACTGTTTTTT	CASGRAATNEKLFF	TRBV2	-	TRBJ1-4	many
TGTGCCAGCAGCTTGGGTCGAGACAGACAAGAGACCCAGTACTTC	CASSLGRDRQETQYF	TRBV7-9	-	TRBJ2-5	many
TGTGCCATAAAACTCCCGGGACAGGGGACCGGGGCCAACGTCCTGACTTTC	CAIKLPGQGTGANVLTF	TRBV11-2	TRBD1	TRBJ2-6	-
TGTGCCAGTTCCCTCCCCCCCCGACAGGGGGTTTACGAGCAGTACTTC	CASSLPPRQGVYEQYF	TRBV7-9	TRBD1	TRBJ2-7	-
TGTGCCAGCAGTACGACAGGGTTTGAGAACGAGCAGTACTTC	CASSTTGFENEQYF	TRBV6-5	TRBD1	TRBJ2-7	-
TGTGCCAGTAGTATTGCCCGGACAGGACGTAGGCAGCCCCAGCATTTT	CASSIARTGRRQPQHF	TRBV19	TRBD1	TRBJ1-5	-
TGTGCCAGCAGCCACCCAGCGGGAGGCTCCTACGAGCAGTACTTC	CASSHPAGGSYEQYF	TRBV7-9	TRBD2	TRBJ2-7	-
TGTGCCAGCAGCTTTACTCTCCGGCCAAGGGGGCGCGAAAAACTGTTTTTT	CASSFTLRPRGREKLFF	TRBV7-9	TRBD1	TRBJ1-4	-
TGTGCCGGTACCAGGGGCACCGGGGAGCTGTTTTTT	CAGTRGTGELFF	TRBV19	-	TRBJ2-2	-
TGTGCCAGCAGCACACAGGATGATGGCGGTGGCTACACCTTC	CASSTQDDGGGYTF	TRBV5-4	-	TRBJ1-2	few
TGCAGCACTGGACAGGCAAGGAACTACACCTTC	CSTGQARNYTF	TRBV29-1	TRBD1	TRBJ1-2	-
TGTGCCACCAGTGATTTTAGTACTAGCGGAACCTACGAGCAGTACTTC	CATSDFSTSGTYEQYF	TRBV24-1	TRBD2	TRBJ2-7	-
TGTGCCAGTAGTATCGGGGACAGGGGTGAGACCCAGTACTTC	CASSIGDRGETQYF	TRBV19	TRBD1	TRBJ2-5	once
TGCAGCGTTGAGACTAGCGGGTTGGGGCAGCCCCAGCATTTT	CSVETSGLGQPQHF	TRBV29-1	-	TRBJ1-5	few
TGTGCCAGCAGCCAAGATGAGGAGAACACTGAAGCTTTCTTT	CASSQDEENTEAFF	TRBV14	-	TRBJ1-1	few
TGTGCCAGCAGTAGCACAGGTTTGGGCGAGCAGTACTTC	CASSSTGLGEQYF	TRBV12-3/TRBV12-4	-	TRBJ2-7	-
TGCAGTGCTAGAGATGGTGGGGAGCCTTTCACTGAAGCTTTCTTT	CSARDGGEPFTEAFF	TRBV20-1	-	TRBJ1-1	-